These 23 T cell receptor beta chains were sequenced from one sample in a study of blood T cell repertoires in COVID-19. Data came from immunoSEQ multiplex PCR; TCRdb stores just in-frame clones and leaves some out. The sample includes some 220,000 clones, around 91% of them seen just once. Sequencing input: PBMCs or T cells enriched from blood (not recorded which). These receptors all come from a woman aged 18-29 years in a cohort exposed to, infected with or recovered from COVID-19 (not recorded which).

The J gene is TRBJ1-3, the V gene TRBV5-1; D uncertain. Germline V CDR1 and CDR2: SGHRS, YFSETQ. V was trimmed by 0 bases and J by 4 bases, leaving 17 bases between them. There are 17 residues in the CDR3. Here the CDR3 DNA reads TGCGCCAGCAGCTTGGCCCCCGGAGGGTCTGAGGGAAACACCATATATTTT. Protein product: CASSLAPGGSEGNTIYF.

The chain uses TRBV7-3 and TRBJ1-1; no reliable D call. The CDR3 loop spans 15 amino acids. Germline CDR1 reads SGHTA; CDR2 reads FQGTGA. Between the trimmed V and J ends, which lost 5 bases and 1 base, there was a span of 14 bases. This CDR3 reads CASSPHAVENTEAFF. DNA of the CDR3: TGTGCCAGCAGCCCCCACGCAGTCGAGAACACTGAAGCTTTCTTT.

CDR3 sequence (DNA): TGTGCCAGCAGTGTTTCAGAGGGCTACGAGCAGTACTTC. This codes for CASSVSEGYEQYF. The chain uses TRBV2 and TRBJ2-7; D is perhaps TRBD2 (5 bases). With 4 bases removed from V and 3 bases from J, the gap between germline ends came to 10 bases. CDR3 length: 13 residues. CDR1 and CDR2 (germline): SNHLY, FYNNEI.

The chain employs TRBV28 and TRBJ2-7, with TRBD2 identical over 7 bases. Germline assignment: CDR1 MDHEN and CDR2 SYDVKM. The V and J ends lost 3 bases and 7 bases, in that order; junction bases with no gene match: 9. CDR3 size: 14 residues. The CDR3 is CASSFPSGAGEQYF. Written as DNA, the CDR3 is TGTGCCAGCAGTTTTCCAAGCGGGGCTGGTGAGCAGTACTTC.

This chain joins TRBV6-1 and TRBJ1-2, with D perhaps TRBD1 (5 bases). V lost 2 bases, J lost 7 bases, and 14 bases lay in between. From germline, CDR1 is MNHNS and CDR2 SASEGT. The length of the CDR3 is 14 residues. The CDR3 loop reads CASSELFGGGGYTF. The CDR3 nucleotides read TGTGCCAGCAGTGAACTGTTTGGGGGAGGTGGCTACACCTTC.

This clone was seen once. The chain carries TRBV7-9 and TRBJ1-3; the D gene is possibly TRBD1 (6 bases). Germline V gene sequence: CDR1 SEHNR, CDR2 FQNEAQ (reference sequence). The CDR3 is 14 residues long. V was cut by 2 bases and J by 3 bases, with 8 bases left in between. The CDR3 nucleotides are TGTGCCAGCAGCTTAAACAGGGATGGAAACACCATATATTTT. It specifies CASSLNRDGNTIYF.

The chain joins TRBV10-1 to TRBJ2-7, with 10 bases matching TRBD2. This CDR3 spans 15 amino acids. V lost 7 bases to trimming and J lost 0 bases; unmatched junction nucleotides: 6. Germline-derived CDR1 and CDR2 are WNHNN and SYGVQD (reference sequence). The CDR3 reads CASTLSGRSSYEQYF. DNA for the CDR3: TGCGCCAGCACCCTTAGCGGGAGGAGCTCCTACGAGCAGTACTTC.

The chain employs TRBV6-4 and TRBJ1-2; 8 bases match TRBD1. With 3 bases clipped from V and 5 bases from J, the junction kept 8 bases outside the gene matches. The germline V gene has CDR1 MRHNA and CDR2 SNTAGT. The CDR3 sequence is 15 residues long. The CDR3 spells CASSEGQGPPYGYTF. CDR3 nucleotide sequence: TGTGCCAGCAGTGAAGGACAGGGACCACCTTATGGCTACACCTTC.

This clone appeared once. This sequence joins TRBV5-8 and TRBJ1-2; D call uncertain. With 0 bases removed from V and 0 bases from J, the gap between germline ends came to 6 bases. Germline CDR1 and CDR2: SGHTS and YDEGEE. This CDR3 comprises 14 residues. The CDR3 sequence: CASSLVAANYGYTF. CDR3 in DNA: TGTGCCAGCAGCTTGGTCGCAGCTAACTATGGCTACACCTTC.

The rearrangement links TRBV5-1 to TRBJ2-6, with D hard to call. The V gene's germline CDR1 is SGHRS and CDR2 YFSETQ. V was pared by 1 base and J by 0 bases, with 5 bases between. This CDR3 has 15 residues. The CDR3 region has the DNA TGCGCCAGCAGCTTGTTGAGCTCTGGGGCCAACGTCCTGACTTTC. It yields the protein CASSLLSSGANVLTF. The variable domain in full, with the rest retrieved from reference TRBV5-1 and TRBJ2-6, is KAGVTQTPRYLIKTRGQQVTLSCSPISGHRSVSWYQQTPGQGLQFLFEYFSETQRNKGNFPGRFSGRQFSNSRSEMNVSTLELGDSALYLCASSLLSSGANVLTFGAGSRLTVL.

This chain links TRBV19 with TRBJ2-1, with 10 nucleotides matching TRBD2. The CDR3 contains 16 residues. Looked up from germline, CDR1 is LNHDA and CDR2 is SQIVND (reference sequence). With V trimmed by 1 base and J by 4 bases, 4 bases remained unmatched. CDR3 amino acids: CASSIGTSGIYNEQFF. Written as DNA, the CDR3 is TGTGCCAGTAGTATAGGGACTAGCGGTATATACAATGAGCAGTTCTTC. Using reference TRBV19 and TRBJ2-1 for the parts outside the CDR3, the full variable domain is DGGITQSPKYLFRKEGQNVTLSCEQNLNHDAMYWYRQDPGQGLRLIYYSQIVNDFQKGDIAEGYSVSREKKESFPLTVTSAQKNPTAFYLCASSIGTSGIYNEQFFGPGTRLTVL.

The V gene is TRBV19, the J gene TRBJ1-5; 11 bases are shared with TRBD1. The CDR3 contains 14 residues. Looked up from germline, CDR1 is LNHDA and CDR2 is SQIVND (reference sequence). J lost 6 bases, V lost 7 bases, and 5 bases had no gene match. The CDR3 reads CASTRTGGVQPQHF. CDR3 nucleotide sequence: TGTGCCAGTACCAGGACAGGGGGCGTTCAGCCCCAGCATTTT.

This clone was seen just once. The chain combines TRBV13 with TRBJ2-1, with a weak D call TRBD2 (6 bases). The CDR3 runs to 15 residues. With 7 bases removed from V and 1 base from J, the gap between germline ends came to 14 bases. Germline V lookup: CDR1 PRHDT, CDR2 FYEKMQ (reference sequence). The CDR3 spells CASTRRESSYNEQFF. The CDR3 DNA sequence: TGTGCCAGCACCCGACGGGAGTCGTCCTACAATGAGCAGTTCTTC.

The chain has TRBV10-1 and TRBJ2-2, with D perhaps matching TRBD1 (6 bases). CDR3 length equals 15 residues. The ends were cut back, 3 bases at V and 3 bases at J, with 11 bases in the middle. Looked up from germline, CDR1 is WNHNN and CDR2 is SYGVQD (reference sequence). In DNA form, the CDR3 reads TGCGCCAGCAGTGATGGACAGACGTACACCGGGGAGCTGTTTTTT. Translation gives CASSDGQTYTGELFF.

V is TRBV2 and J is TRBJ1-4, with D possibly TRBD1 on 6 matching bases. Trimming shortened V by 4 bases and J by 4 bases, and 10 bases separated the two germline ends. Germline CDR1 and CDR2: SNHLY and FYNNEI. The CDR3 contains 14 residues. For the CDR3, the DNA is TGTGCCAGCAGTGTAGAGGGGGATAATGAAAAACTGTTTTTT. Its protein is CASSVEGDNEKLFF. The full variable domain, in which reference TRBV2 and TRBJ1-4 provide the parts outside the CDR3, is EPEVTQTPSHQVTQMGQEVILRCVPISNHLYFYWYRQILGQKVEFLVSFYNNEISEKSEIFDDQFSVERPDGSNFTLKIRSTKLEDSAMYFCASSVEGDNEKLFFGSGTQLSVL.

This chain connects TRBV6-5 to TRBJ2-5, with TRBD1 matching 10 bases. V gave up 5 bases and J gave up 5 bases; unmatched junction bases: 5. Germline CDR1 reads MNHEY; CDR2 reads SVGAGI. This CDR3 comprises 14 residues. CDR3 bases: TGTGCCAGCAGTAGACAGGGGGCTTGGGAGACCCAGTACTTC. Amino acids: CASSRQGAWETQYF.

The gene calls are TRBV20-1 and TRBJ2-2; D is unresolved. Trimming stripped 5 bases from V and 7 bases from J, with 8 bases between. Germline CDR1 DFQATT, CDR2 SNEGSKA (reference sequence). This CDR3 comprises 11 residues. DNA of the CDR3: TGCAGTGCTCGCCACGGCGGGGAGCTGTTTTTT. This gives the protein CSARHGGELFF.

This chain connects TRBV5-4 to TRBJ2-5; 10 bases match TRBD2. Germline V gives CDR1 SGHNT, CDR2 YYREEE (reference sequence). The CDR3 is 14 amino acids. The V gene end was trimmed by 3 bases and the J gene end by 5 bases; junction bases not matched to a gene: 4. The chain's CDR3 is CASSSTSGHETQYF. The CDR3 nucleotides are TGTGCCAGCAGCTCGACTAGCGGGCACGAGACCCAGTACTTC. Filled out from reference TRBV5-4 and TRBJ2-5, the complete variable domain reads ETGVTQSPTHLIKTRGQQVTLRCSSQSGHNTVSWYQQALGQGPQFIFQYYREEENGRGNFPPRFSGLQFPNYSSELNVNALELDDSALYLCASSSTSGHETQYFGPGTRLLVL.

The CDR3 loop reads CASSLAGQLRSPLHF. As DNA, the CDR3 is TGTGCCAGCAGCTTGGCCGGACAGCTGAGGTCACCCCTCCACTTT. The chain is built from TRBV5-4 and TRBJ1-6; D might be TRBD1 (6 bases). The CDR3 is 15 residues long. V lost 0 bases and J lost 10, with 14 bases in between. From germline, CDR1 is SGHNT and CDR2 YYREEE (reference sequence).

This sequence joins TRBV5-4 and TRBJ2-2; 8 nucleotides align to TRBD2. The CDR3 loop spans 15 amino acids. J was trimmed by 5 bases and V by 0 bases; bases with no gene match: 3. Germline V gene data show CDR1 as SGHNT and CDR2 as YYREEE (reference sequence). CDR3 in DNA: TGTGCCAGCAGCTTGGATAGCGGGGTGACCGGGGAGCTGTTTTTT. This encodes CASSLDSGVTGELFF.

The gene calls are TRBV5-1 and TRBJ2-7, with 8 bases fitting TRBD1. From germline, CDR1 is SGHRS and CDR2 YFSETQ. CDR3 length: 16 residues. Trimming took 0 bases from V and 5 from J; bases not matched to a gene: 10. CDR3 DNA sequence: TGCGCCAGCAGCTTGGCCCCCGGGACAGGAGGCCACGAGCAGTACTTC. It translates to CASSLAPGTGGHEQYF.

The gene calls are TRBV10-3 and TRBJ1-1, with 8 bases identical to TRBD1. After removal of 8 bases from V and 1 base from J, the junction contained 9 bases not matched to a gene. The CDR3 has 15 amino acids. Germline V gene lookup returns CDR1 ENHRY and CDR2 SYGVKD. CDR3 sequence (DNA): TGTGCCATCGCGCCTTTGACAGGGGAGAACACTGAAGCTTTCTTT. As protein: CAIAPLTGENTEAFF.

The chain couples TRBV5-1 to TRBJ2-7; 10 bases map to TRBD2. This CDR3 spans 14 amino acids. The ends lost 4 bases at V and 4 bases at J; junction bases unmatched: 5. Germline lookup yields CDR1 SGHRS and CDR2 YFSETQ. The CDR3 is CASSRGLADYEQYF. The CDR3 coding sequence is TGCGCCAGCAGCCGAGGACTAGCGGATTACGAGCAGTACTTC.